This TCR beta chain was identified during a study of T cells in Graves' hyperthyroidism and ophthalmopathy. Amplified TCR beta CDR3 regions came from RNA transcripts. First-round RT-PCR with HTBI primers amplified the TCR CDR3 region. A single record per CDR3 protein comes from TCRdb applying MiXCR to the multiplex PCR reads. The repertoire consists of about 640,000 distinct CDR3 sequences, with less than 45% occurring once and the leading ten covering 6.5% to 9%. Trimming took 3 bases from V and 5 from J, leaving 10 bases between them. This CDR3 spans 14 amino acids. The germline V gene has CDR1 LNHNV and CDR2 YYDKDF (reference sequence).

Source material: peripheral blood or thyroid tissue (not recorded which). The clonotype originates from an adult man with Graves' disease, either hyperthyroidism or ophthalmopathy (not recorded which). The chain links TRBV15 to TRBJ1-4, with TRBD1 as a possible D gene (5 bases). The CDR3 protein is CATSRGGANEKLFF. DNA of the CDR3: TGTGCCACCAGCAGGGGAGGGGCAAATGAAAAACTGTTTTTT.